This TCR beta chain originates from a study of vaccination and CD4 T cells after COVID-19. Study information: Cells received overlapping spike peptides from SARS-CoV-2, HCoV-NL63, HCoV-OC43 and HCoV-229E as stimulation.

About this clonotype itself: Its antigen is not known.

The Oncomine TCR Beta short-read assay was applied to DNA of cultured CD4+ T cells. Via MiXCR, TCRdb re-called the PCR reads, giving one row per CDR3 protein. The table shows tens of thousands of distinct CDR3 sequences, with roughly a third occurring only once. The CDR3 has 12 residues. With 8 bases clipped from V and 4 bases from J, the junction kept 3 bases outside the gene matches. CDR1 is ENHRY and CDR2 is SYGVKD in the germline V gene. Sample time point: late sampling 161 to 241 days after vaccination in three convalescent patients. Treatment: approximately 11-day PBMC culture with coronavirus spike peptide pools or control peptides (ViraFEST assay).

The V call is TRBV10-3, the J call TRBJ2-3, with 7 positions matching TRBD1. The sample in question was CD4+ T cells from blood, cultured in vitro, obtained about 7 months after SARS-CoV-2 vaccination. The origin of this receptor is a human donor who had recovered from COVID-19. In DNA, the CDR3 is TGTGCCATCGGACAGGAGGCAGATACGCAGTATTTT. Protein sequence: CAIGQEADTQYF.